This T cell receptor (beta chain) was observed in a study of control samples from healthy donors and cancer patients (dated by TCRdb to about 2020). The library was obtained by the immunoSEQ multiplex PCR assay. TCRdb mirrors the immuneACCESS table, restricted to in-frame sequences. Some clones are absent from its copies; in checked studies, under half trace to an unresolved V gene, and the reason for the others is unknown. Recorded for this sample are roughly 150,000 clones; just over 85% of them occurred a single time. Jointly, the top ten make up under 2% of the sample. CDR1 and CDR2 were assigned from the germline V gene as LGHNA and YSLEER. V is clipped by 0 bases and J by 4 bases, and the sequence between their germline boundaries is 12 bases long. The CDR3 goes from the cysteine to the phenylalanine over 16 residues. Solely the CDR3 DNA is kept, with 48 bases framed from the first base. As concerns this clone: Its antigen is still unknown. One base away there is no much larger clone; base qualities are not given.

This receptor was identified in a man aged 18 to 30 in good health. The chain is made from TRBV4-3 and TRBJ1-4, with the D gene uncertain. Sequenced sample: blood. The CDR3 amino acid sequence is: CASSQDPAGLNEKLFF. The DNA is as follows: TGCGCCAGCAGCCAAGATCCCGCCGGACTTAATGAAAAACTGTTTTTT.